Below are 13 T cell receptor beta chains sequenced from a single sample in a study of blood T cell repertoires in COVID-19. Clones were read by immunoSEQ multiplex PCR, and TCRdb kept only the in-frame ones, dropping some. Here the sample spans over 150,000 clones, roughly 76% being singletons. The sample was peripheral blood. Receptor source: a woman older than 75 with COVID-19, enrolled during active disease.

The rearrangement uses TRBV29-1 and TRBJ2-3; 8 bases line up with TRBD1. Germline CDR1 and CDR2: SQVTM and ANQGSEA. CDR3 size: 13 residues. Trimming took 5 bases from V and 2 from J; bases not matched to a gene: 3. The CDR3 DNA reads TGCAGCGTTCCGGGACAGGACACAGATACGCAGTATTTT. Amino acid sequence: CSVPGQDTDTQYF.

The chain recombines TRBV6-1 with TRBJ2-3, with 8 bases aligning to TRBD1. The CDR3 covers 13 residues. The J segment lost 6 bases and the V segment lost 3 bases, leaving 2 bases of the junction unmatched. CDR1 is MNHNS, CDR2 SASEGT, per germline. CDR3 sequence (DNA): TGTGCCAGCAGTGACAGGGGGCAGGATACGCAGTATTTT. It encodes CASSDRGQDTQYF.

This clone showed up just once. The chain couples TRBV9 to TRBJ2-5, with 11 bases lining up with TRBD1. After removal of 3 bases from V and 5 bases from J, the junction contained 6 bases not matched to a gene. From germline, CDR1 is SGDLS and CDR2 YYNGEE. The CDR3 covers 15 residues. The CDR3 sequence is CASSAGTGGGETQYF. CDR3 bases: TGTGCCAGCAGCGCCGGGACAGGGGGTGGGGAGACCCAGTACTTC. The full variable domain, in which reference TRBV9 and TRBJ2-5 provide the parts outside the CDR3, is DSGVTQTPKHLITATGQRVTLRCSPRSGDLSVYWYQQSLDQGLQFLIQYYNGEERAKGNILERFSAQQFPDLHSELNLSSLELGDSALYFCASSAGTGGGETQYFGPGTRLLVL.

The chain employs TRBV18 and TRBJ1-1, with TRBD1 identical over 8 bases. Germline trimming cut 6 bases from V and 2 bases from J; bases unmatched to any gene: 5. CDR1 and CDR2 (germline): KGHSH, LQKENI. The CDR3 is 14 residues long. The CDR3 region is CASSKGTGNTEAFF. The CDR3 DNA reads TGTGCCAGCTCCAAAGGGACAGGAAACACTGAAGCTTTCTTT.

The chain couples TRBV10-3 to TRBJ2-7; 9 bases match TRBD1. The CDR3 contains 15 residues. The trim removed 1 base at V and 6 bases at J, leaving 7 bases unmatched. Germline V gives CDR1 ENHRY, CDR2 SYGVKD. The CDR3 loop is CAISELGGTGTEQYF. The CDR3 bases are TGTGCCATCAGTGAGTTGGGGGGGACAGGGACCGAGCAGTACTTC.

The chain uses TRBV28 and TRBJ1-2, with a tentative D call TRBD1 (5 bases). V lost 1 base to trimming and J lost 5 bases, with 14 bases between them. The germline CDR1 and CDR2 sequences are MDHEN and SYDVKM. The CDR3 covers 15 residues. For the CDR3, the DNA is TGTGCCAGCAGTTTATCTGGTGCAGGGTCGTATGGCTACACCTTC. This gives the protein CASSLSGAGSYGYTF.

This chain uses TRBV30 with TRBJ1-1; D may be TRBD1 (5 bases). The CDR3 is made up of 15 amino acids. V lost 3 bases to trimming and J lost 0 bases, with 14 bases between them. CDR1 is GTSNPN, CDR2 SVGIG, per germline (reference sequence). The CDR3 region is CAWRSRGFMNTEAFF. The CDR3 bases are TGTGCCTGGAGAAGTAGGGGATTCATGAACACTGAAGCTTTCTTT.

This chain connects TRBV5-1 to TRBJ2-6; maybe TRBD2 (5 bases). The germline gives CDR1 SGHRS, CDR2 YFSETQ. The CDR3 is made up of 18 amino acids. Trimming took 0 bases from V and 0 from J, leaving 13 bases between them. The CDR3 loop reads CASSLVPGRHSGANVLTF. The CDR3 nucleotides read TGCGCCAGCAGCTTGGTGCCTGGGAGACACTCTGGGGCCAACGTCCTGACTTTC.

With regard to this clone: An end of the junction does not agree with germline; a read error may underlie this. The chain couples TRBV2 to TRBJ2-7, with 9 bases that match TRBD1. The CDR3 totals 15 residues. Per the germline V gene, CDR1 is SNHLY and CDR2 is FYNNEI. The CDR3 sequence is CASSEGTGSSYEQYF. The DNA of the CDR3 is TGTGCCAGCAGCGAAGGGACAGGGAGCTCCTACGAGCAGTACTTC.

This chain joins TRBV3-1 (or the pseudogene TRBV3-2) and TRBJ2-1, with a possible D match to TRBD2 (5 bases). The CDR3 is 14 residues long. Trimming stripped 6 bases from V and 0 bases from J, with 9 bases between. The V gene's germline CDR1 is LGHDT and CDR2 YNNKEL (reference sequence). CDR3 DNA sequence: TGTGCCAGCAGGGAGGCCCACTCCTACAATGAGCAGTTCTTC. It codes for CASREAHSYNEQFF.

This sequence joins TRBV29-1 and TRBJ1-2; D is uncertain. Per the germline V gene, CDR1 is SQVTM and CDR2 is ANQGSEA. Deletions cut 4 bases from V and 1 base from J, with 7 bases between. The CDR3 runs 12 residues. Written as DNA, the CDR3 is TGCAGCGTTGTTCGTAGTAACTATGGCTACACCTTC. Translating gives CSVVRSNYGYTF. The full variable domain, completed using reference TRBV29-1 and TRBJ1-2, is SAVISQKPSRDICQRGTSLTIQCQVDSQVTMMFWYRQQPGQSLTLIATANQGSEATYESGFVIDKFPISRPNLTFSTLTVSNMSPEDSSIYLCSVVRSNYGYTFGSGTRLTVV.

The V gene is TRBV19, the J gene TRBJ1-5; a possible D gene is TRBD1 (6 bases). Trimming stripped 6 bases from V and 0 bases from J, with 12 bases between. The germline V gene has CDR1 LNHDA and CDR2 SQIVND (reference sequence). This CDR3 has 15 residues. The CDR3 DNA follows: TGTGCCAGTAGGGCAGGGGACTATAGCAATCAGCCCCAGCATTTT. The encoded protein is CASRAGDYSNQPQHF.

This clone came up once. The chain recombines TRBV4-1 with TRBJ1-1; tentatively, D is TRBD1 (5 bases). The CDR3 spans 17 residues. Trimming left V 1 base short and J 3 bases short, with 18 bases between. Germline V lookup: CDR1 MGHRA, CDR2 YSYEKL. As DNA, the CDR3 is TGCGCCAGCAGCCAAGGTTTAACCCCAGGGTCGTACACTGAAGCTTTCTTT. It yields the protein CASSQGLTPGSYTEAFF.